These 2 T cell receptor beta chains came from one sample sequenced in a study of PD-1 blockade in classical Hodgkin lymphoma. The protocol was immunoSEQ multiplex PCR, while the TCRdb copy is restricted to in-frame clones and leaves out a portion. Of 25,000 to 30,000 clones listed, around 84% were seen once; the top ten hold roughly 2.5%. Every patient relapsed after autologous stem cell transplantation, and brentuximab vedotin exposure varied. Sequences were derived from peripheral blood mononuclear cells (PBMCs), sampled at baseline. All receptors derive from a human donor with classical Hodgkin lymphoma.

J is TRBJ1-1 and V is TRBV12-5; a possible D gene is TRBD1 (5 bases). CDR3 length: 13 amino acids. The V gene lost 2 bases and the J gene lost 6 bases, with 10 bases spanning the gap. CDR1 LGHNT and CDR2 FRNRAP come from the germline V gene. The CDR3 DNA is TGTGCTAGTGGTTTGATGGGGGGGGCTGAAGCTTTCTTT. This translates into CASGLMGGAEAFF.

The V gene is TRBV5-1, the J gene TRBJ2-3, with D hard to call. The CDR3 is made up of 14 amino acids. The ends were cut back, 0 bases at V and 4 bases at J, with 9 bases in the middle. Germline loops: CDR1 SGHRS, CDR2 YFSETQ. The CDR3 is CASSLVGYADTQYF. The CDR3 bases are TGCGCCAGCAGCTTGGTAGGGTACGCAGATACGCAGTATTTT.